This TCR beta chain was sequenced for a study of CD8+ T cells in alopecia areata. The V gene lost 2 bases and the J gene lost 7 bases, with 18 bases spanning the gap. The CDR3 contains 15 residues. Germline V gives CDR1 SNHLY, CDR2 FYNNEI. Sequencing templates came from extracted RNA that was reverse transcribed into cDNA. Produced via immunoSEQ multiplex PCR; TCRdb's table is partial and in-frame only. This sample carries approximately 140,000 clones, roughly 82% of them seen once, and the ten largest clones take roughly 25%. Treatment of the sample: oral pan-JAK inhibitor, 5-10 mg twice daily. This sequence was found in a human donor with alopecia areata. The chain joins TRBV2 to TRBJ2-7; D is possibly TRBD2 (6 bases). The specimen was CD8+ T cells sorted from blood, collected at week 4, from a patient treated with tofacitinib. Here the CDR3 DNA reads TGTGCCAGCAGTGAACGAGCGGGCCCCAGAGTAGAGCAGTACTTC. It encodes CASSERAGPRVEQYF. The full variable domain, its missing parts supplied by reference TRBV2 and TRBJ2-7, is EPEVTQTPSHQVTQMGQEVILRCVPISNHLYFYWYRQILGQKVEFLVSFYNNEISEKSEIFDDQFSVERPDGSNFTLKIRSTKLEDSAMYFCASSERAGPRVEQYFGPGTRLTVT.